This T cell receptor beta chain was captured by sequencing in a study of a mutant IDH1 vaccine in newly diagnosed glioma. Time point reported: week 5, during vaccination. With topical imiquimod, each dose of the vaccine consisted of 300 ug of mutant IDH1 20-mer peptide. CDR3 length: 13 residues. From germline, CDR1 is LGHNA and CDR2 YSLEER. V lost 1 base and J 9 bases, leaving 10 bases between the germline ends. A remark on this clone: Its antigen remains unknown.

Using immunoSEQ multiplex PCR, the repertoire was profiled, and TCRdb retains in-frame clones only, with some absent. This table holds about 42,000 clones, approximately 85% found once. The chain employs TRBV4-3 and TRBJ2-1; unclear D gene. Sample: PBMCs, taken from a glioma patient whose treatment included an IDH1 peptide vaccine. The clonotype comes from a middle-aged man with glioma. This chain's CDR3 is CASSQAGSSEQFF. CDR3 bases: TGCGCCAGCAGCCAAGCGGGTAGCAGTGAGCAGTTCTTC.